This T cell receptor beta chain was recovered during a study of blood T cell repertoires in COVID-19. Whole-study context: Samples of COVID-19 (acute and convalescent) were obtained from the United States, Italy and Spain.

There are many counts of this clone. In the original workflow: From reference gene primer amplification, estimates of nucleated cell counts were derived. Produced via immunoSEQ multiplex PCR; TCRdb's table is partial and in-frame only. The V and J calls and clone size are taken from that table; D and trimming were inferred from the DNA. Of about 70,000 clones in the sample, about four fifths were seen once. Germline CDR1 reads MNHEY; CDR2 reads SMNVEV (reference sequence). The CDR3 runs 12 residues. The germline V and J ends were trimmed by 7 bases and 0 bases, with 6 bases remaining between them. The sample comprised peripheral blood. The receptor was derived from a man between 65 and 80 years old who had recovered from COVID-19. The rearrangement joins TRBV27 to TRBJ1-2, with D unresolved. CDR3 in amino acids: CASMGANYGYTF. CDR3 in DNA: TGTGCCAGCATGGGCGCTAACTATGGCTACACCTTC.